This T cell receptor beta chain appears in the sequencing data of a study of vaccination and CD4 T cells after COVID-19. About the research overall: Convalescent patients had positive nasal swab PCR results for SARS-CoV-2. Disease was mild in 8 to 10 and severe in one.

Concerning this clonotype itself: Antigen specificity is unknown.

Regarding treatment: approximately 10-day PBMC culture with coronavirus spike peptide pools or control peptides (ViraFEST assay). Expanded clonotypes were found by TCR sequencing after peptide-pool stimulation (ViraFEST). Germline V lookup: CDR1 SGHTA, CDR2 FQGNSA. CDR3 length: 13 residues. Trimming removed 5 bases at V and 4 bases at J, with 11 bases between. The Oncomine TCR Beta short-read assay sequenced DNA from cultured CD4+ T cells. Each CDR3 protein gets one entry after TCRdb re-called the PCR reads with MiXCR. The table records several thousand distinct CDR3 sequences, roughly 61% of them present only once.

This chain uses TRBV7-2 with TRBJ1-2; no clear D gene. The origin of this receptor is a human donor who had recovered from COVID-19. The sample consisted of CD4+ T cells from blood, cultured in vitro. Here the CDR3 reads CASSDGSGYGYTF. The CDR3 nucleotides read TGTGCCAGCAGCGACGGGAGCGGCTATGGCTACACCTTC. Supplemented by reference TRBV7-2 and TRBJ1-2, the full variable domain reads GAGVSQSPSNKVTEKGKDVELRCDPISGHTALYWYRQSLGQGLEFLIYFQGNSAPDKSGLPSDRFSAERTGGSVSTLTIQRTQQEDSAVYLCASSDGSGYGYTFGSGTRLTVV.